This T cell receptor (beta chain) originates from a study of blood T cell repertoires in COVID-19. Sequenced by immunoSEQ multiplex PCR; TCRdb stores in-frame clones only, minus some. Here the sample spans 120,000 to 150,000 clones, 84% being singletons. Recruits, aged roughly 18 to 100 years, lived in 20 to 30 US areas. CDR1 and CDR2 (germline): SEHNR, FQNEAQ (reference sequence). Between the trimmed V and J ends, which lost 5 bases and 5 bases, there was a span of 18 bases. The CDR3 has 15 amino acids. This TCR was sampled from a woman between 50 and 59 years old who had been exposed to COVID-19. Input material: PBMCs or T cells enriched from blood (not recorded which). The genes are TRBV7-9 and TRBJ1-1; the D gene is possibly TRBD1 (6 bases). The DNA of the CDR3 is TGTGCCAGCAGCCTAGTTTTGGGGGCTCGTACTGAAGCTTTCTTT. Translating gives CASSLVLGARTEAFF.